This entry describes one TCR beta chain. The PCR contained 60 Vbeta and 13 Jbeta primers. Measured with immunoSEQ multiplex PCR; TCRdb has only the in-frame clones, and not every one. The sample contains about 130,000 clones, around four fifths of which appear only once. This sample was included in a study of cytomegalovirus exposure and HLA in healthy donors. The CDR3 sequence is 14 residues long. V lost 0 bases, J lost 8 bases, and 14 bases lay in between. Germline values: CDR1 SGHDT, CDR2 YYEEEE. Sequenced input: PBMCs. The V gene is TRBV5-6, the J gene TRBJ1-2, with unresolved D. The sequence was collected from a woman in her forties in good health and CMV-seronegative. CDR3 residues: CASSLGPDMRGYTF. The DNA of the CDR3 is TGTGCCAGCAGCTTGGGACCTGATATGAGGGGCTACACCTTC.